This T cell receptor beta chain was found in a study of identical twins (dated by TCRdb to about 2016). Notes on the research overall: To test whether fetal clonotypes persist, the study used deep sequencing on TCR alpha and beta repertoires from monozygotic twins, unrelated adults of various ages, and cord blood. To rule out contamination, the twin experiments were replicated at different times with different library preparation protocols. What the study reported, not specific to this receptor: In beta out-of-frame sequences, excess twin sharing was weaker, because having fewer shared sequences lowered the signal-to-noise ratio. In monozygotic twins, out-of-frame TCR alpha sharing was systematically underestimated by recombination models, although the models agreed with sharing between unrelated individuals. Fewer insertions were carried by abundant cord blood beta clonotypes, a similar but weaker trend appeared in young adult naive repertoires, and no such trend appeared in memory repertoires. Invariant T cells such as MAIT and iNKT could partly confound zero-insertion analyses, although diverse VJ usage argued against such confounding for most clonotypes. Out-of-frame TCR alpha sequences shared between twins showed an excess of low generation-probability sequences compared with coincidental sharing between unrelated individuals. Because the same donors could not be followed over many years, conclusions were based on cross-sectional statistical analysis.

All donors were healthy Caucasians. Three pairs of female monozygotic twins, all aged about 18 to 29 years, were included in the twin cohort. RNA for TCR libraries was isolated from peripheral blood mononuclear cells. Libraries were made using 5' RACE. These reads were obtained on an Illumina HiSeq 2000. Template switching added a universal primer binding site, and the final cDNA carried a unique molecular identifier that allowed TCR cDNA molecules to be counted accurately. Specific primers in the conserved constant-segment region were used to synthesize first-strand cDNA for the TCR alpha and beta chains. Each cDNA library was double barcoded, with a SMART-Mk sample barcode plus Illumina barcodes, to control for contamination. Two successive PCR steps introduced TruSeq adapter sequences along with Illumina sample barcodes. TCR alpha and beta cDNA libraries were sequenced on the Illumina HiSeq platform with custom primers. Per the source publication's procedure: Raw reads were processed with MiGEC to extract unique molecular identifiers, and MiXCR was used to determine CDR3 positions. For each individual, recombination models were inferred using an EM algorithm with the repgenHMM and IGoR tools. The tcR package in R was used for shared clonotype analysis, with sharing normalized by the product of cloneset sizes. Out-of-frame nonproductive sequences were analyzed to study raw recombination free of thymic and clonal selection effects. TCRdb trimmed the raw reads at Q25, called clones with MiXCR and kept productive beta chains. All rows with the same CDR3 protein become a single entry with the most common DNA and genes. These V and J calls are TCRdb output, not the study's own analysis. Here the sample has approximately 590,000 distinct CDR3 sequences; just under 10% occur a single time. 2.5% to 3.5% of the sample lies in the top ten.

This clonotype turned up a few times. Its antigen is not yet known. Per-base qualities were not stored, and no clone one base away is much larger. V lost 6 bases and J lost 0 bases; the stretch between them is 16 bases long. Per the germline V gene, SGHDT is the CDR1 and YYEEEE is the CDR2. From the cysteine up to the phenylalanine, the CDR3 has a length of 15 residues. Solely the CDR3 DNA is kept, with 45 bases framed from the first base. These same data were also listed under a study on yellow fever vaccine responses in identical twins. As that second study puts it: The authors reported that the T cell response to vaccination in identical twins appeared partly convergent and partly personalized. The study precisely tracked vaccine-responding T cell clones in identical twins.

This clonotype was sampled from a woman in her late teens or twenties in good health. The chain is encoded by TRBV5-6 joined to TRBJ2-7; confidence is insufficient to name the D gene. The sequenced sample was PBMCs. The nucleotides read TGTGCCAGCAACTCGGCAGGTTCCCACTCCTACGAGCAGTACTTC. This yields the protein CASNSAGSHSYEQYF.